Listed below are T cell receptor beta chains from one sample, sequenced in a study of OX40 agonist ivuxolimab in advanced cancers. Profiled with immunoSEQ multiplex PCR; TCRdb holds only in-frame clones, not every one. The sample has tens of thousands of clones; over 80% are singletons. The sequences come from CD4+ or CD8+ T cells sorted from blood, collected in a trial of the OX40 agonist ivuxolimab. The receptor source for this set is an adult with an advanced solid tumor such as melanoma, head and neck, liver or kidney cancer. Both conserved end residues are part of each CDR3. A D gene is named only where the DNA matches it firmly. Size values are once, few and many counts, or a class for expanded clones, and some rows have none.

v_call	clone_size	d_call	j_call	cdr3_nt	cdr3_aa
TRBV5-6	NA	NA	TRBJ2-5	TGTGCCAGCAGCCACAGGGAGAGAAGGGAGACCCAGTACTTC	CASSHRERRETQYF
TRBV30	NA	NA	TRBJ1-4	TGTGCCTGGAGTGTACGGGATGAAAAACTGTTTTTT	CAWSVRDEKLFF
TRBV2	NA	TRBD1	TRBJ2-5	TGTGCCAGCAGTTCGGACAGGGGATCTCAAGAGACCCAGTACTTC	CASSSDRGSQETQYF
TRBV5-6	NA	TRBD1	TRBJ2-2	TGTGCCAGCAGCGGGGAGACAGGGCTCGCCGGGGAGCTGTTTTTT	CASSGETGLAGELFF
TRBV30	NA	TRBD1	TRBJ1-2	TGTGCCTGGGGTGAGTCCCGGACAGGGGGCAATGGCTACACCTTC	CAWGESRTGGNGYTF
TRBV6-1	NA	TRBD1	TRBJ1-4	TGTGCCAGCAGTAGGACAGGGAGGGATGAAAAACTGTTTTTT	CASSRTGRDEKLFF
TRBV10-3	NA	NA	TRBJ1-1	TGTGCCATCACGGGACTGCTGAACACTGAAGCTTTCTTT	CAITGLLNTEAFF
TRBV4-3	once	TRBD1	TRBJ2-1	TGCGCCAGCAGCCCAAGGGGACAGGGTCCCTACAATGAGCAGTTCTTC	CASSPRGQGPYNEQFF
TRBV6-6	NA	TRBD2	TRBJ2-1	TGTGCCAGCAGTTTAGCGGGAGGACCCAACAATGAGCAGTTCTTC	CASSLAGGPNNEQFF
TRBV7-9	NA	NA	TRBJ1-4	TGTGCCAGCAGCTTAGCGGGGCGGGATAATGAAAAACTGTTTTTT	CASSLAGRDNEKLFF
TRBV5-1	NA	NA	TRBJ2-1	TGCGCCAGCAGCTCCCGGGGGATTAGCTCCTACAATGAGCAGTTCTTC	CASSSRGISSYNEQFF
TRBV7-9	once	NA	TRBJ2-5	TGTGCCAGCAGCTTGTTTGGGGCAGGAGAGACCCAGTACTTC	CASSLFGAGETQYF
TRBV19	NA	NA	TRBJ1-2	TGTGCCAGTAGTCCAGGTATTCGGACAGTGACTAAGGGCTACACCTTC	CASSPGIRTVTKGYTF
TRBV7-8	NA	NA	TRBJ2-6	TGTGCCAGCAGCCCCGGGGGCCCCAGACTGTCCTCTGGGGCCAACGTCCTGACTTTC	CASSPGGPRLSSGANVLTF
TRBV10-3	NA	TRBD2	TRBJ2-7	TGTGCCATCAGTGATCTAGCGGGGGAGTCCAACGAGCAGTACTTC	CAISDLAGESNEQYF
TRBV9	NA	NA	TRBJ2-1	TGTGCCAGTCAAGGGGGGAGCTCCTACAATGAGCAGTTCTTC	CASQGGSSYNEQFF
TRBV2	NA	TRBD1	TRBJ2-7	TGTGCCAGTTACAGGGGTTACGAGCAGTACTTC	CASYRGYEQYF
TRBV25-1	few	NA	TRBJ1-6	TGTGCCAGCAGTGAATTCTCGGCTCAGAATTCACCCCTCCACTTT	CASSEFSAQNSPLHF
TRBV28	NA	NA	TRBJ1-5	TGTGCCAGCAGTGGGACTGTTCAGCCCCAGCATTTT	CASSGTVQPQHF
TRBV9	NA	NA	TRBJ2-7	TGTGCCAGCAGCAAAGGGGGAGACGGAACCTACGAGCAGTACTTC	CASSKGGDGTYEQYF
TRBV6-6	NA	NA	TRBJ2-3	TGTGCCAGCAGTTACCATGGGGGGTCGAGCACAGATACGCAGTATTTT	CASSYHGGSSTDTQYF
TRBV6-6	NA	TRBD1	TRBJ1-5	TGTGCCAGCAGCACTGACAGGGGGGCCTTTCAGCTCCAGCATTTT	CASSTDRGAFQLQHF
TRBV27	NA	NA	TRBJ2-5	TGTGCCAGCAGTTTTATTAGCGGAGAGACCCAGTACTTC	CASSFISGETQYF
TRBV19	NA	NA	TRBJ2-2	TGTGCCAGTAGTGCCATTTTTGCCGGGGAGCTGTTTTTT	CASSAIFAGELFF
TRBV4-3	NA	NA	TRBJ2-3	TGCGCCAGCAGCCAGGACAGTAGCACAGATACGCAGTATTTT	CASSQDSSTDTQYF
TRBV10-3	NA	NA	TRBJ1-6	TGTGCCATCAGTGAGGAGCGTAGAACTAATTCACCCCTCCACTTT	CAISEERRTNSPLHF
TRBV7-8	NA	NA	TRBJ2-1	TGTGCCAGCAGCTTTACGAATGAGCAGTTCTTC	CASSFTNEQFF
TRBV5-1	once	TRBD2	TRBJ2-3	TGCGCCAGCAGCTTGGAGGGGACTAGCGGCACAGATACGCAGTATTTT	CASSLEGTSGTDTQYF
TRBV27	NA	TRBD2	TRBJ2-1	TGTGCCAGCAGTTTAACCGGGAGGTCCTACAATGAGCAGTTCTTC	CASSLTGRSYNEQFF
TRBV11-3	NA	TRBD2	TRBJ2-1	TGTGCCAGCAGCTTGGGGGTAACGGGGAGGGCCGGTGATGAGCAGTTCTTC	CASSLGVTGRAGDEQFF
TRBV29-1	few	NA	TRBJ2-6	TGCAGCGTCAGCAGCTCTGGGGCCAACGTCCTGACTTTC	CSVSSSGANVLTF
TRBV6-1	NA	TRBD1	TRBJ1-4	TGTGCCAGCAGTTGGGGACAGGGGGTGAATGAAAAACTGTTTTTT	CASSWGQGVNEKLFF
TRBV14	NA	NA	TRBJ2-2	TGTGCCAGCAGCCCCTGGAGGGACACCGGGGAGCTGTTTTTT	CASSPWRDTGELFF
TRBV2	NA	NA	TRBJ1-1	TGTGCCAGCGGGAAGGGCTCTCGTAGAGCTTTCTTT	CASGKGSRRAFF
TRBV19	NA	TRBD2	TRBJ2-3	TGTGCCAGTAGCGGGGGGGCAAGGGCAGATACGCAGTATTTT	CASSGGARADTQYF
TRBV2	NA	NA	TRBJ2-3	TGTGCCAGCAGTGGTCTCGGGATTATAACGGATACGCAGTATTTT	CASSGLGIITDTQYF
TRBV5-8	NA	TRBD1	TRBJ1-6	TGTGCCAGCAGCTTGGAGACAGGGGGTCAGTCACCCCTCCACTTT	CASSLETGGQSPLHF
TRBV11-3	NA	TRBD2	TRBJ2-7	TGTGCCAGCAGCTTTGCGGGAGGAGGCGAGCAGTACTTC	CASSFAGGGEQYF
TRBV29-1	NA	NA	TRBJ2-1	TGCAGCGTTGAGTATGTGCGGACCAACAATGAGCAGTTCTTC	CSVEYVRTNNEQFF
TRBV4-2	NA	NA	TRBJ2-7	TGTGCCAGCAGCCAAGATAGCACTTACGAGCAGTACTTC	CASSQDSTYEQYF